This section outlines one T cell receptor (beta chain) sequence together with its context. This specimen comes from a study of T-cell reconstitution after alpha-beta-depleted transplantation in children. Preparation of the TCRbeta library was carried out with unique molecular identifiers. Via MiXCR, TCRdb re-called the PCR reads, giving one row per CDR3 protein. The data hold about 600,000 distinct CDR3 sequences, with around 13% observed a single time. The clonotype comes from a male patient under 18 who had a stem cell transplant for acute myeloid leukemia, so the T cells may come from the graft donor. Specimen: PBMCs, mostly from graft donor cells, collected 360 days after TCRalphabeta/CD19-depleted stem cell transplant.

In DNA, the CDR3 is TGCAGTGCTAGAGGGGACATGACTAATTCACCCCTCCACTTT. As protein: CSARGDMTNSPLHF. V is TRBV20-1 and J is TRBJ1-6, with D possibly matching TRBD1 (6 bases). The CDR3 runs 14 residues. CDR1 is DFQATT and CDR2 is SNEGSKA in the germline V gene (reference sequence). V was pared by 1 base and J by 6 bases, with 10 bases between.